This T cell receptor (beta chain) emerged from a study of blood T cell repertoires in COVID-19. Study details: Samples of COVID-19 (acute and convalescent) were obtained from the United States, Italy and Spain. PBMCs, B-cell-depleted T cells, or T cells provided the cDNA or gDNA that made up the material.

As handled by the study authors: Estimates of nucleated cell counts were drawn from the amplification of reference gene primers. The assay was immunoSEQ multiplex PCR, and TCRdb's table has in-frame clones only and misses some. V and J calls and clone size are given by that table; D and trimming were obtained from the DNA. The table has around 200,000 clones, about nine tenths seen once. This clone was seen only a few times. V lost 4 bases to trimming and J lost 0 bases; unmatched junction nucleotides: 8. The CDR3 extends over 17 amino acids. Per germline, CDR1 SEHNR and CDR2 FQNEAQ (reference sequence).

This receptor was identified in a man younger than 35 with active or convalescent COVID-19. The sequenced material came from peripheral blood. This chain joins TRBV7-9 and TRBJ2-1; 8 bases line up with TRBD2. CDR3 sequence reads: CASSSRAGGSSYNEQFF. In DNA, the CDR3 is TGTGCCAGCAGCTCCAGGGCGGGAGGATCCTCCTACAATGAGCAGTTCTTC.